One sample yielded the 10 T cell receptor beta chains listed below, sequenced in a study of post-analysis software for immune sequencing data. Points from the study as a whole: Roughly 5 TRBV segments (TRBV5-6, TRBV5-1 and TRBV20-1 among them) occurred more frequently in patients than in controls.

Sequencing libraries made from TCR beta cDNA carried unique molecular identifiers. MiXCR, run by TCRdb on the PCR reads, gives a single entry per CDR3 protein. The sample lists about half a million distinct CDR3 sequences; around 40% were seen once. The antigens these receptors bind are not known. Material: blood. These receptors were taken from a girl aged 10 to 17 with multiple sclerosis.

CDR3 in amino acids: CASLSRGPEAFF. Written as DNA, the CDR3 is TGTGCCAGCCTCTCCCGGGGGCCTGAAGCTTTCTTT. The chain is built from TRBV6-6 and TRBJ1-1, with a tentative D call TRBD1 (6 bases). Trimming left V 8 bases short and J 6 bases short, with 13 bases between. This CDR3 is built from 12 residues. Germline loops: CDR1 MNHNY, CDR2 SVGAGI (reference sequence).

The V and J genes are TRBV5-6 and TRBJ2-7; D gene uncertain. Trimming stripped 2 bases from V and 3 bases from J, with 15 bases between. The CDR3 consists of 15 residues. Germline-derived CDR1 and CDR2 are SGHDT and YYEEEE. CDR3 loop: CASSFRHGDIYEQYF. The CDR3 nucleotides read TGTGCCAGCAGCTTCAGACACGGCGACATCTACGAGCAGTACTTC. Together with reference TRBV5-6 and TRBJ2-7, the CDR3 gives the full variable domain: DAGVTQSPTHLIKTRGQQVTLRCSPKSGHDTVSWYQQALGQGPQFIFQYYEEEERQRGNFPDRFSGHQFPNYSSELNVNALLLGDSALYLCASSFRHGDIYEQYFGPGTRLTVT.

The chain carries TRBV5-5 and TRBJ2-7; D is possibly TRBD1 (7 bases). The CDR3 sequence is 18 residues long. Trimming removed 2 bases at V and 0 bases at J, with 21 bases between. Germline V CDR1 and CDR2: SGHKS, YYEKEE (reference sequence). The CDR3 sequence is CASSFKGGLRDSSYEQYF. The CDR3 DNA sequence: TGTGCCAGCAGCTTTAAGGGGGGTCTCAGGGACAGCTCCTACGAGCAGTACTTC.

The V and J genes are TRBV7-2 and TRBJ2-7; D gene unclear. The germline gives CDR1 SGHTA, CDR2 FQGNSA. The CDR3 loop spans 12 amino acids. Trimming took off 3 bases at V and 3 bases at J, with 6 bases between the two ends. This chain's CDR3 is CASSFKNYEQYF. CDR3 nucleotides: TGTGCCAGCAGCTTCAAGAACTACGAGCAGTACTTC.

This clonotype appeared a few times. The DNA of the CDR3 is TGTGCCAGCAGTGTCGACCCCAGGGGACCCCAGTACTTC. This codes for CASSVDPRGPQYF. The chain has TRBV6-4 and TRBJ2-5; D may be TRBD1 (6 bases). CDR1 and CDR2 (germline): MRHNA, SNTAGT. The germline V and J ends were trimmed by 4 bases and 9 bases, with 15 bases remaining between them. The CDR3 consists of 13 residues.

A few counts support this clonotype. Here the CDR3 DNA reads TGCAGCGTTGGAAAGACAGGCTACTATGGCTACACCTTC. Translation: CSVGKTGYYGYTF. The gene calls are TRBV29-1 and TRBJ1-2, with D maybe TRBD1 (6 bases). Deletions cut 4 bases from V and 3 bases from J, with 12 bases between. Per germline, CDR1 SQVTM and CDR2 ANQGSEA. The CDR3 contains 13 residues.

As DNA, the CDR3 is TGCAGTGCTACCCGATCTAGCAATCAGCCCCAGCATTTT. It specifies CSATRSSNQPQHF. The chain is built from TRBV20-1 and TRBJ1-5, with D uncertain. Germline V gives CDR1 DFQATT, CDR2 SNEGSKA (reference sequence). With 4 bases removed from V and 0 bases from J, the gap between germline ends came to 7 bases. This CDR3 region has 13 residues.

This clonotype appeared a few times. The chain joins TRBV6-6 to TRBJ1-1; tentative D call: TRBD1 (5 bases). V was pared by 4 bases and J by 1 base, with 16 bases between. The CDR3 sequence is 16 residues long. Germline V lookup: CDR1 MNHNY, CDR2 SVGAGI (reference sequence). The CDR3 is CASSFTIGHPNTEAFF. The CDR3, as DNA: TGTGCCAGCAGTTTCACGATAGGACATCCGAACACTGAAGCTTTCTTT.

The chain couples TRBV7-2 to TRBJ2-3, with no clear D. Per germline, CDR1 SGHTA and CDR2 FQGNSA. This CDR3 is 19 amino acids long. Deletions cut 0 bases from V and 5 bases from J, with 24 bases between. The CDR3, as DNA: TGTGCCAGCAGCTTAGCCACACCTTTTCTACGGTCCTTGGGAGATACGCAGTATTTT. Protein product: CASSLATPFLRSLGDTQYF.

V usage is TRBV24-1 and J usage is TRBJ2-5, with D possibly TRBD2 on 6 matching bases. The CDR3 has 15 amino acids. V shed 3 bases and J shed 1 base, with 11 bases lying between them. CDR1 and CDR2 from the germline V gene are KGHDR and SFDVKD. The CDR3, as DNA: TGTGCCACCAGTGATCCCGGGACTTCCCAAGAGACCCAGTACTTC. Amino acids: CATSDPGTSQETQYF.